This TCR beta chain was sequenced during a study of blood T cell repertoires in COVID-19. In the source study's methods: Scientists estimated how many nucleated cells there were by amplifying reference gene primers. The method was immunoSEQ multiplex PCR; TCRdb's version includes in-frame clones alone and lacks a portion of them. V and J calls and clone size are those listed in that table; D and trimming were worked out from the DNA. The table lists approximately 200,000 clones, about 80% of them singletons. Living in under 30 US areas, the participants were between about 18 and 100 years of age. Participant reports of clinical history set cohort assignment. The CDR3 covers 15 residues. V was clipped by 6 bases and J by 0 bases; unmatched bases: 7. Germline lookup yields CDR1 SQVTM and CDR2 ANQGSEA.

The chain couples TRBV29-1 to TRBJ2-1; 8 bases are a match to TRBD1. The source material was PBMCs or T cells enriched from blood (not recorded which). This clonotype was sampled from a man aged 55 to 70 who had recovered from COVID-19. CDR3 in amino acids: CSVQGAQGSYNEQFF. CDR3 nucleotide sequence: TGCAGCGTCCAGGGGGCGCAGGGCTCCTACAATGAGCAGTTCTTC.